This T cell receptor (beta chain) was captured by sequencing in a study of blood T cell repertoires in COVID-19. Background on the study: From the United States, Italy and Spain came samples of acute and convalescent COVID-19. Sources were T cells, B-cell-depleted T cells, or PBMCs; the material itself was cDNA or gDNA.

Germline CDR1 reads KGHSH; CDR2 reads LQKENI. Trimming removed 3 bases at V and 3 bases at J, with 12 bases between. This CDR3 contains 15 residues. Participants, 18 to 89 years old, spanned around 25 US areas. The authors' processing: Reference gene primer amplification gave estimated nucleated cell counts. Assay used: immunoSEQ multiplex PCR; TCRdb lists only in-frame clones, some missing. V, J and clone size derive from that table, while D and trimming were established from the DNA sequence. The sample has 250,000 to 300,000 clones, approximately 91% seen once; the top ten hold about 2.5%. The sample taken for sequencing was PBMCs or T cells enriched from blood (not recorded which). J is TRBJ2-1 and V is TRBV18; possible D gene TRBD1, 5 bases. The clonotype comes from a woman between 40 and 50 years old with acute COVID-19. The CDR3 sequence: CASSPVRQNYNEQFF. CDR3 nucleotide sequence: TGTGCCAGCTCACCTGTTCGACAGAACTACAATGAGCAGTTCTTC.